This T cell receptor (beta chain) is drawn from a study of shared clonotypes between healthy human individuals. Generated by immunoSEQ multiplex PCR, the TCRdb table keeps only in-frame clones and is missing some. The sample includes roughly 760,000 clones, roughly 70% of them seen just once. Germline CDR1 reads LNHNV; CDR2 reads YYDKDF (reference sequence). This CDR3 spans 16 amino acids. V was shortened by 0 bases and J by 6 bases, with 15 bases between the two germline ends. Sample: memory CD4+ T cells sorted from blood. Subset meaning: CD45RA-negative fraction. This TCR derives from a woman aged 25-40 years in good health. The chain links TRBV15 to TRBJ1-5; D may be TRBD1 (6 bases). CDR3 protein: CATSRDEGGSGQPQHF. CDR3 in DNA: TGTGCCACCAGCAGAGATGAGGGGGGAAGCGGTCAGCCCCAGCATTTT.